These 24 T cell receptor beta chains were all obtained from the same sample, sequenced in a study of T cell responses to AZD1222 COVID-19 vaccine. Generated by immunoSEQ multiplex PCR, the TCRdb table keeps only in-frame clones and is missing some. The top ten hold roughly 2% of the sample, which has 120,000 to 150,000 clones, roughly 88% seen once. The specimen was peripheral blood, collected 28 days after the second AZD1222 dose. The receptors were gathered from an adult who received the AZD1222 COVID-19 vaccine.

This chain connects TRBV12-5 to TRBJ1-1; 7 bases agree with TRBD1. V lost 1 base and J lost 5; bases outside the gene matches: 7. CDR1 is LGHNT, CDR2 FRNRAP, per germline. The CDR3 covers 15 residues. CDR3 in amino acids: CASGLGQGGSTEAFF. The DNA for the CDR3 is TGTGCTAGTGGTTTGGGACAGGGAGGATCGACTGAAGCTTTCTTT.

The chain has TRBV6-5 and TRBJ1-1, with no clear D. Deletions cut 4 bases from V and 0 bases from J, with 6 bases between. The CDR3 spans 13 residues. Germline CDR1 is MNHEY and CDR2 is SVGAGI. The CDR3 is CASSFGMNTEAFF. The CDR3 DNA reads as TGTGCCAGCAGTTTTGGTATGAACACTGAAGCTTTCTTT.

This chain joins TRBV7-2 and TRBJ2-7, with D perhaps matching TRBD1 or TRBD2 (6 bases each). The germline V and J ends were trimmed by 1 base and 4 bases, with 11 bases remaining between them. The CDR3 loop spans 14 amino acids. From germline, CDR1 is SGHTA and CDR2 FQGNSA. CDR3 sequence (DNA): TGTGCCAGCAGCTTAGGAGGGGGGTTTTACGAGCAGTACTTC. Its protein is CASSLGGGFYEQYF.

The rearrangement uses TRBV4-2 and TRBJ1-2; D not resolved. Trimming removed 0 bases at V and 1 base at J, with 6 bases between. Germline CDR1 reads LGHNA; CDR2 reads YNFKEQ. The CDR3 loop spans 14 amino acids. The chain's CDR3 is CASSQDRGNYGYTF. As DNA, the CDR3 is TGTGCCAGCAGCCAAGATCGGGGTAACTATGGCTACACCTTC.

The table lists this clone with a few counts. This sequence joins TRBV11-2 and TRBJ2-7; TRBD2 might be the D (6 bases). Trimming removed 6 bases at V and 5 bases at J, with 17 bases between. The length of the CDR3 is 14 residues. Germline-derived CDR1 and CDR2 are SGHAT and FQNNGV. DNA of the CDR3: TGTGCCAGCAGAAATACCGGGACTCCTAACGAGCAGTACTTC. Protein product: CASRNTGTPNEQYF.

This clone was seen once. The chain links TRBV7-9 to TRBJ1-2; D call uncertain. Germline V gene lookup returns CDR1 SEHNR and CDR2 FQNEAQ (reference sequence). CDR3 length: 12 residues. V dropped 2 bases and J dropped 6 bases, with 7 bases sitting between them. The CDR3 region is CASSLTRDGYTF. The CDR3 coding sequence is TGTGCCAGCAGCTTAACTAGGGATGGCTACACCTTC.

The chain links TRBV4-1 to TRBJ2-2; the D gene could be TRBD1 or TRBD2 (6 bases each). In germline, CDR1 is MGHRA, CDR2 YSYEKL. Trimming left V 0 bases short and J 6 bases short, with 17 bases between. This CDR3 has 17 amino acids. The CDR3, as DNA: TGCGCCAGCAGCCAAGATCCGGGGGCCATGCGGGCCGGGGAGCTGTTTTTT. It is translated as CASSQDPGAMRAGELFF.

The rearrangement links TRBV5-1 to TRBJ2-3; TRBD2 agrees at 9 bases. Germline CDR1 is SGHRS and CDR2 is YFSETQ. V gave up 4 bases and J gave up 2 bases; unmatched junction bases: 11. The CDR3 spans 17 residues. CDR3 residues: CASSLAGLADFTDTQYF. As DNA, the CDR3 is TGCGCCAGCAGCCTGGCGGGACTAGCAGATTTCACAGATACGCAGTATTTT.

V gene TRBV4-2 combines with J gene TRBJ1-3, with D possibly being TRBD1 (5 bases). CDR3 length: 17 residues. V was shortened by 2 bases and J by 2 bases, with 16 bases between the two germline ends. The germline gives CDR1 LGHNA, CDR2 YNFKEQ. The CDR3: CASSQTRGRGAGNTIYF. For the CDR3, the DNA is TGTGCCAGCAGCCAAACCCGAGGTCGGGGGGCTGGAAACACCATATATTTT.

The chain couples TRBV10-3 to TRBJ2-5; D possibly corresponds to TRBD2 (6 bases). V lost 10 bases to trimming and J lost 5 bases, with 11 bases between them. The CDR3 spans 11 residues. Per the germline V gene, CDR1 is ENHRY and CDR2 is SYGVKD. The CDR3 reads CASGMEETQYF. The CDR3 bases are TGTGCCAGCGGGATGGAGGAGACCCAGTACTTC.

V usage is TRBV19 and J usage is TRBJ2-2; 7 positions agree with TRBD1. This CDR3 is 18 amino acids long. V was clipped by 1 base and J by 2 bases; unmatched bases: 10. CDR1 LNHDA and CDR2 SQIVND come from the germline V gene (reference sequence). CDR3 coding DNA: TGTGCCAGTAGTATAGGACCTACCGGGACAGAAAACACCGGGGAGCTGTTTTTT. Residues: CASSIGPTGTENTGELFF.

This clone has just one count. The chain joins TRBV27 to TRBJ2-2; perhaps TRBD1 as D (6 bases). From germline, CDR1 is MNHEY and CDR2 SMNVEV (reference sequence). The CDR3 totals 16 residues. Trimming removed 8 bases at V and 2 bases at J, with 18 bases between. The CDR3 coding sequence is TGTGCCAGCGGGGGACAAACAGGGTTCAACACCGGGGAGCTGTTTTTT. Its translation is CASGGQTGFNTGELFF.

The V gene is TRBV19, the J gene TRBJ1-1, with D maybe TRBD1 (5 bases). CDR3 length: 14 amino acids. Between the trimmed V and J ends, which lost 3 bases and 4 bases, there was a span of 12 bases. Germline CDR1 is LNHDA and CDR2 is SQIVND (reference sequence). This chain's CDR3 is CASSIPGRLTEAFF. As DNA, the CDR3 is TGTGCCAGTAGTATTCCGGGACGGCTCACTGAAGCTTTCTTT.

CDR3 loop: CASSPRDGDRNTIYF. The DNA for the CDR3 is TGCGCCAGCAGCCCCAGGGACGGCGATAGAAACACCATATATTTT. The chain carries TRBV4-1 and TRBJ1-3, with D possibly matching TRBD1 (5 bases). The CDR3 is 15 residues long. The germline CDR1 and CDR2 sequences are MGHRA and YSYEKL. V lost 4 bases and J lost 5, with 15 bases in between.

This chain links TRBV18 with TRBJ1-6; D is unresolved. The CDR3 totals 14 residues. The germline CDR1 and CDR2 sequences are KGHSH and LQKENI. With 2 bases removed from V and 7 bases from J, the gap between germline ends came to 9 bases. The CDR3: CASSPGDQNSPLHF. In nucleotides, the CDR3 is TGTGCCAGCTCACCAGGTGATCAGAATTCACCCCTCCACTTT.

The chain has TRBV24-1 and TRBJ2-3, with 8 bases matching TRBD1. Trimming removed 8 bases from V and 3 bases from J; junction bases left unmatched: 15. The CDR3 is made up of 17 amino acids. Germline V gene sequence: CDR1 KGHDR, CDR2 SFDVKD. The DNA of the CDR3 is TGTGCCACCATCGCTCCTTGGACAGGGTGGGGGACAGATACGCAGTATTTT. Amino acids: CATIAPWTGWGTDTQYF.

The chain has TRBV2 and TRBJ2-1; 10 nucleotides agree with TRBD2. CDR1 SNHLY and CDR2 FYNNEI come from the germline V gene. Germline trimming cut 5 bases from V and 7 bases from J; bases unmatched to any gene: 8. This CDR3 region has 15 residues. CDR3 in DNA: TGTGCCAGCAGTACCCGAAGCGGGAGGGGTAATGAGCAGTTCTTC. It encodes CASSTRSGRGNEQFF.

The CDR3 DNA follows: TGTGCCAGCAGCTTGGGAGGGCCATTAGCTAACTATGGCTACACCTTC. This encodes CASSLGGPLANYGYTF. The chain couples TRBV5-6 to TRBJ1-2; D is uncertain. Trimming cost V 0 bases and J 0 bases, with 12 bases left between them. Germline CDR1 SGHDT, CDR2 YYEEEE. The CDR3 sequence is 16 residues long.

This chain joins TRBV2 and TRBJ1-1, with D tentatively TRBD1 (5 bases). Deletions cut 3 bases from V and 4 bases from J, with 15 bases between. Germline V lookup: CDR1 SNHLY, CDR2 FYNNEI. This CDR3 is 15 amino acids long. The CDR3 DNA sequence: TGTGCCAGCAGTGACCCCGGGGCTGCCGGCACTGAAGCTTTCTTT. It specifies CASSDPGAAGTEAFF. Drawing the rest from reference TRBV2 and TRBJ1-1, the complete variable domain is EPEVTQTPSHQVTQMGQEVILRCVPISNHLYFYWYRQILGQKVEFLVSFYNNEISEKSEIFDDQFSVERPDGSNFTLKIRSTKLEDSAMYFCASSDPGAAGTEAFFGQGTRLTVV.

The rearrangement uses TRBV6-5 and TRBJ1-1; D call uncertain. In germline, CDR1 is MNHEY, CDR2 SVGAGI. This CDR3 contains 11 residues. V was pared by 7 bases and J by 3 bases, with 6 bases between. The CDR3 is CASTRYTEAFF. For the CDR3, the DNA is TGTGCCAGCACCAGATACACTGAAGCTTTCTTT.

V and J are TRBV9 and TRBJ1-2; D possibly corresponds to TRBD1 (5 bases). Germline CDR1 SGDLS, CDR2 YYNGEE. V lost 4 bases to trimming and J lost 0 bases, with 13 bases between them. This CDR3 has 15 amino acids. The CDR3 DNA is TGTGCCAGCAGCCCTGTGACAGCCTCTAACTATGGCTACACCTTC. Its protein is CASSPVTASNYGYTF.

The chain recombines TRBV10-3 with TRBJ2-7, with 8 nucleotides matching TRBD2. CDR1 ENHRY and CDR2 SYGVKD come from the germline V gene. After removal of 10 bases from V and 5 bases from J, the junction contained 13 bases not matched to a gene. This CDR3 is built from 14 residues. In DNA form, the CDR3 reads TGTGCCACACAACCTAGTAGCGGGATAGACGAGCAGTACTTC. Translation gives CATQPSSGIDEQYF.

This chain connects TRBV7-9 to TRBJ1-2; the D is unclear. The length of the CDR3 is 15 residues. The germline CDR1 and CDR2 sequences are SEHNR and FQNEAQ (reference sequence). Trimming removed 5 bases from V and 4 bases from J, with 17 bases in between. The CDR3 DNA reads as TGTGCCAGCAGCCACATCACCCCGGGAACCTATGGCTACACCTTC. This codes for CASSHITPGTYGYTF.

The chain carries TRBV6-5 and TRBJ2-7, with D possibly TRBD2 on 5 matching bases. Trimming removed 6 bases from V and 4 bases from J, with 13 bases in between. The CDR3 contains 13 residues. Germline lookup yields CDR1 MNHEY and CDR2 SVGAGI. CDR3: CASSFERGYEQYF. The CDR3 coding sequence is TGTGCCAGCAGCTTTGAGCGCGGGTACGAGCAGTACTTC.